This TCR beta chain was captured by sequencing in a study of blood T cell repertoires in COVID-19. Across the whole study: Spain, Italy and the United States supplied samples that represented acute and convalescent COVID-19.

This table comes from immunoSEQ multiplex PCR, and its TCRdb copy is limited to in-frame clones, with some not included. The repertoire consists of roughly 25,000 clones, with around 87% occurring once and the leading ten covering 11%. This clone was recorded a few times. The origin of this receptor is a man between 65 and 85 years old with acute or convalescent COVID-19. Sequencing was carried out using peripheral blood.

CDR3 amino acids: CASSLGEATEAFF. CDR3 bases: TGTGCCAGCAGTTTGGGGGAGGCGACTGAAGCTTTCTTT. This chain joins TRBV27 and TRBJ1-1, with D perhaps matching TRBD1 (5 bases). Germline CDR1 is MNHEY and CDR2 is SMNVEV (reference sequence). V lost 3 bases and J 5 bases, leaving 10 bases between the germline ends. The CDR3 is 13 residues long.